This passage covers 18 T cell receptor beta chains from one sample sequenced in a study of PD-1 blockade in mismatch repair-deficient tumors. TCRdb keeps only in-frame clones here, not all; method: immunoSEQ multiplex PCR. The sample has around 9,400 clones, approximately 89% seen once. Specimen: PBMCs, collected just under 47 weeks after starting pembrolizumab. These TCRs come from an adult with mismatch repair-deficient cancer.

The genes are TRBV14 and TRBJ1-4, with 11 bases identical to TRBD1. CDR1 and CDR2 from the germline V gene are SGHDN and FVKESK. The length of the CDR3 is 15 residues. Trimming took 2 bases from V and 10 from J; bases not matched to a gene: 6. CDR3: CASSQPGQGVPKLFF. The CDR3 DNA follows: TGTGCCAGCAGCCAACCGGGACAGGGGGTCCCAAAACTGTTTTTT.

On this clone itself: The same CDR3 also results from other DNA sequences found in this sample. V and J are TRBV9 and TRBJ2-4, with a weak D call TRBD1 (6 bases). The CDR3 covers 18 residues. The ends were cut back, 0 bases at V and 4 bases at J, with 20 bases in the middle. In germline, CDR1 is SGDLS, CDR2 YYNGEE. The CDR3 sequence is CASSVVRTGTPTKNIQYF. The CDR3 DNA reads TGTGCCAGCAGCGTAGTCAGAACGGGGACACCCACAAAAAACATTCAGTACTTC.

The chain links TRBV15 to TRBJ1-1; 8 bases agree with TRBD1. The V gene's germline CDR1 is LNHNV and CDR2 YYDKDF (reference sequence). There are 15 residues in the CDR3. The ends lost 4 bases at V and 0 bases at J; junction bases unmatched: 4. The CDR3 DNA is TGTGCCACCAGCACCAGGACAGGGATGAACACTGAAGCTTTCTTT. It specifies CATSTRTGMNTEAFF.

The genes are TRBV6-1 and TRBJ1-3; tentatively, D is TRBD1 (5 bases). The V end lost 5 bases, the J end lost 0 bases, and 8 bases lay between the germline ends. CDR1 is MNHNS and CDR2 is SASEGT in the germline V gene. The CDR3 consists of 14 residues. CDR3 sequence (DNA): TGTGCCAGCAGTTCCAGGGTCTCTGGAAACACCATATATTTT. Protein: CASSSRVSGNTIYF.

This clone turned up a few times. The chain uses TRBV28 and TRBJ2-7; D perhaps matches TRBD1 (6 bases). The V gene lost 5 bases and the J gene lost 0 bases, with 17 bases spanning the gap. Per the germline V gene, CDR1 is MDHEN and CDR2 is SYDVKM. The CDR3 totals 16 residues. As DNA, the CDR3 is TGTGCCAGCAGTACGTGGACAGCCACAAGCTCCTACGAGCAGTACTTC. Protein sequence: CASSTWTATSSYEQYF.

The V and J genes are TRBV5-1 and TRBJ2-1; 9 bases align to TRBD2. Germline V gene lookup returns CDR1 SGHRS and CDR2 YFSETQ. The CDR3 spans 15 residues. With V trimmed by 6 bases and J by 0 bases, 4 bases remained unmatched. The CDR3 region has the DNA TGCGCCAGCAAGATTAGCGGGAGCTCCTACAATGAGCAGTTCTTC. This encodes CASKISGSSYNEQFF.

V usage is TRBV5-1 and J usage is TRBJ2-5; the match to TRBD1 covers 10 bases. CDR1 SGHRS and CDR2 YFSETQ come from the germline V gene. With V trimmed by 4 bases and J by 5 bases, 8 bases remained unmatched. The CDR3 extends over 15 amino acids. The CDR3 here is CASSRDRGNGETQYF. CDR3 nucleotide sequence: TGCGCCAGCAGCAGGGACAGGGGAAACGGCGAGACCCAGTACTTC.

The rearrangement links TRBV19 to TRBJ2-6; 7 bases line up with TRBD1. This CDR3 comprises 17 residues. Germline loops: CDR1 LNHDA, CDR2 SQIVND (reference sequence). The junction had 9 bases not matched to a gene; V was cut back by 5 bases and J by 2 bases. Here the CDR3 DNA reads TGTGCCAGTAGTTCTAGGGGGCGGGCTGCTGGGGCCAACGTCCTGACTTTC. Its protein product is CASSSRGRAAGANVLTF.

The genes are TRBV14 and TRBJ2-4; TRBD2 matches 7 bases. J lost 5 bases, V lost 2 bases, and 6 bases had no gene match. This CDR3 has 15 amino acids. Per germline, CDR1 SGHDN and CDR2 FVKESK. The CDR3 DNA reads TGTGCCAGCAGCCAATCCGGGAGGAAGGAAAACATTCAGTACTTC. Translated: CASSQSGRKENIQYF.

The CDR3 nucleotides are TGTGCCAGTCGTGCGGGGGGGCGGTCATATGGCTACACCTTC. Its translation is CASRAGGRSYGYTF. The chain uses TRBV19 and TRBJ1-2; the D gene is possibly TRBD1 (6 bases). Looked up from germline, CDR1 is LNHDA and CDR2 is SQIVND (reference sequence). The CDR3 covers 14 residues. V was clipped by 8 bases and J by 5 bases, with 18 bases between them.

The rearrangement uses TRBV19 and TRBJ2-1, with 10 bases that match TRBD1. Germline values: CDR1 LNHDA, CDR2 SQIVND (reference sequence). V shed 9 bases and J 2 bases; nucleotides not matched to a gene: 10. The CDR3 covers 16 residues. The CDR3 DNA follows: TGTGCCAGCCGCCAGGGACAGGGGAGGACCTACAATGAGCAGTTCTTC. Its protein product is CASRQGQGRTYNEQFF.

This chain joins TRBV7-9 and TRBJ1-1; unclear D gene. There are 15 residues in the CDR3. Trimming removed 1 base from V and 0 bases from J, with 9 bases in between. CDR1 and CDR2 (germline): SEHNR, FQNEAQ (reference sequence). The CDR3 coding sequence is TGTGCCAGCAGCTTAGTTAACACCTTGAACACTGAAGCTTTCTTT. This sequence encodes CASSLVNTLNTEAFF.

The chain joins TRBV7-9 to TRBJ2-6; D possibly corresponds to TRBD2 (6 bases). V was trimmed by 4 bases and J by 4 bases, leaving 11 bases between them. This CDR3 has 15 residues. Germline CDR1 and CDR2: SEHNR and FQNEAQ (reference sequence). As DNA, the CDR3 is TGTGCCAGCAGCTACGTACGGGGGGGGGCCAACGTCCTGACTTTC. It translates to CASSYVRGGANVLTF.

V and J are TRBV4-1 and TRBJ2-3; a possible D gene is TRBD2 (6 bases). Between the trimmed V and J ends, which lost 1 base and 0 bases, there was a span of 11 bases. The length of the CDR3 is 16 residues. The V gene's germline CDR1 is MGHRA and CDR2 YSYEKL. This CDR3 is CASSQVSGASTDTQYF. The CDR3 bases are TGCGCCAGCAGCCAAGTTTCGGGAGCTAGCACAGATACGCAGTATTTT.

This clone appeared a few times. The V gene is TRBV6-6, the J gene TRBJ1-2, with 8 bases lining up with TRBD1. The trim removed 2 bases at V and 3 bases at J, leaving 5 bases unmatched. The CDR3 length is 15 residues. Germline V gene data show CDR1 as MNHNY and CDR2 as SVGAGI (reference sequence). Here the CDR3 reads CASSYRQGADYGYTF. The DNA for the CDR3 is TGTGCCAGCAGTTACCGGCAGGGGGCTGACTATGGCTACACCTTC.

The V gene is TRBV14, the J gene TRBJ2-3, with 9 bases matching TRBD2. V shed 5 bases, J shed 7 bases, and the junction held 7 bases outside the gene matches. Germline values: CDR1 SGHDN, CDR2 FVKESK. CDR3 length: 14 residues. The CDR3 region is CASSVAGVRNTQYF. Here the CDR3 DNA reads TGTGCCAGCAGCGTAGCGGGAGTGAGGAATACGCAGTATTTT.

J is TRBJ2-1 and V is TRBV5-4, with no clear D. The V and J ends lost 4 bases and 2 bases respectively, with 13 bases between them. Germline values: CDR1 SGHNT, CDR2 YYREEE (reference sequence). The CDR3 totals 15 residues. CDR3 nucleotides: TGTGCCAGCAGCACCGAGGTCTCGGCCTACAATGAGCAGTTCTTC. As protein: CASSTEVSAYNEQFF.

The CDR3 sequence: CASSSTGSKEKLFF. DNA of the CDR3: TGTGCCAGCAGCTCGACAGGCTCGAAGGAAAAACTGTTTTTT. V is TRBV5-4 and J is TRBJ1-4, with D perhaps TRBD1 (6 bases). The CDR3 spans 14 residues. In germline, CDR1 is SGHNT, CDR2 YYREEE (reference sequence). V was shortened by 3 bases and J by 8 bases, with 14 bases between the two germline ends. Full variable domain (outside the CDR3, taken from reference TRBV5-4 and TRBJ1-4): ETGVTQSPTHLIKTRGQQVTLRCSSQSGHNTVSWYQQALGQGPQFIFQYYREEENGRGNFPPRFSGLQFPNYSSELNVNALELDDSALYLCASSSTGSKEKLFFGSGTQLSVL.